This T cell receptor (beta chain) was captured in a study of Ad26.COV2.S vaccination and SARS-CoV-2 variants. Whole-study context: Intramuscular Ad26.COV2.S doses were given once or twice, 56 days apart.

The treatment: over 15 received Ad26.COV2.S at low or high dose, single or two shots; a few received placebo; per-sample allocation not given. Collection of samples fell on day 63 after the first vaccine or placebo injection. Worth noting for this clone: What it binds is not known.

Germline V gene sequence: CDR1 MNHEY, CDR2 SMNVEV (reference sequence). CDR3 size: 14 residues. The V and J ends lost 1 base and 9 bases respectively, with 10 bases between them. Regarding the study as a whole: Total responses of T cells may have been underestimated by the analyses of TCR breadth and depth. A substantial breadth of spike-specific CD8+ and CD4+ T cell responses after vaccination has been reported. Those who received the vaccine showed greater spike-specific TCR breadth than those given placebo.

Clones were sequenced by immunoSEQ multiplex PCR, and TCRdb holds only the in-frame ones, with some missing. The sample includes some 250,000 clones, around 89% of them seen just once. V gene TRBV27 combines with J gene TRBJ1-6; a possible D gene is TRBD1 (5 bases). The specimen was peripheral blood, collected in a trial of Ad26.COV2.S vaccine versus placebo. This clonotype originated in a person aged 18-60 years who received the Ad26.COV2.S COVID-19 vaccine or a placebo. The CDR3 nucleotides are TGTGCCAGCAGTTTATGGGGGGAGGGTTCACCCCTCCACTTT. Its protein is CASSLWGEGSPLHF.